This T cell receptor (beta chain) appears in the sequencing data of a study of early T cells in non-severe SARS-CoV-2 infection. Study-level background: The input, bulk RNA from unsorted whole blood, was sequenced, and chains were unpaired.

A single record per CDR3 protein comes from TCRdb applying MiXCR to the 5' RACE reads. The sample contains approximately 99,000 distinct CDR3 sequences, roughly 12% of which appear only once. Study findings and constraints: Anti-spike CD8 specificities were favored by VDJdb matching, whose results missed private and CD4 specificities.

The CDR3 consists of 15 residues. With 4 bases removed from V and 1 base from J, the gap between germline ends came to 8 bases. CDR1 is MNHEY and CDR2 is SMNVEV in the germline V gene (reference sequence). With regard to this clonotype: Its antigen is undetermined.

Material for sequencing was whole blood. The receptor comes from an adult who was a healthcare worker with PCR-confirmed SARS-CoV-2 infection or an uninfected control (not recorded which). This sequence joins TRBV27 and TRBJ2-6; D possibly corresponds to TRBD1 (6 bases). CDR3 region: CASSSQGSGANVLTF. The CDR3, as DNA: TGTGCCAGCAGTTCCCAGGGGTCTGGGGCCAACGTCCTGACTTTC.